One and the same sample provided the 13 T cell receptor beta chains below, sequenced in a study of identical twins. One entry per CDR3 protein, called by TCRdb with MiXCR from the 5' RACE reads. The data contain some 1,700,000 distinct CDR3 sequences, about 32% of them seen just once; the ten biggest clones take up about 0.25%. Sequenced input: cord blood. Source of these receptors: a newborn girl in good health.

The chain combines TRBV6-5 with TRBJ2-7; 8 nucleotides match TRBD1. V shed 2 bases, J shed 3 bases, and the junction held 3 bases outside the gene matches. CDR3 length equals 14 residues. Germline CDR1 is MNHEY and CDR2 is SVGAGI. CDR3 sequence (DNA): TGTGCCAGCAGTTACAACAGGGGGGACTACGAGCAGTACTTC. Encoded protein: CASSYNRGDYEQYF.

A few counts support this clonotype. The rearrangement links TRBV2 to TRBJ2-1; a possible D gene is TRBD1 (6 bases). From germline, CDR1 is SNHLY and CDR2 FYNNEI. CDR3 length: 13 residues. Trimming stripped 6 bases from V and 6 bases from J, with 12 bases between. The CDR3 spells CASREDSPNEQFF. The CDR3 nucleotides read TGTGCCAGCAGGGAGGACAGCCCCAATGAGCAGTTCTTC.

V and J are TRBV11-3 and TRBJ2-2; D is ambiguous. Germline assignment: CDR1 SGHNT and CDR2 YENEEA. The CDR3 is 15 amino acids. V shed 3 bases and J shed 1 base, with 9 bases lying between them. This chain's CDR3 is CASSFGRMNTGELFF. As DNA, the CDR3 is TGTGCCAGCAGCTTCGGACGGATGAACACCGGGGAGCTGTTTTTT. The full variable domain, in which reference TRBV11-3 and TRBJ2-2 provide the parts outside the CDR3, is EAGVVQSPRYKIIEKKQPVAFWCNPISGHNTLYWYLQNLGQGPELLIRYENEEAVDDSQLPKDRFSAERLKGVDSTLKIQPAELGDSAVYLCASSFGRMNTGELFFGEGSRLTVL.

This clonotype was seen only a few times. Because the CDR3's place on the DNA is in doubt, the DNA is left out and the CDR3 is given as listed by TCRdb. The genes are TRBV27 and TRBJ1-6. 15 amino acids form the CDR3, both terminal residues included. CDR1 MNHEY and CDR2 SMNVEV come from the germline V gene (reference sequence). The CDR3 reads CASSTSGSYNSPLHF.

This clonotype turned up a few times. This chain joins TRBV5-1 and TRBJ2-1, with 14 bases fitting TRBD2. After removal of 3 bases from V and 3 bases from J, the junction contained 5 bases not matched to a gene. Looked up from germline, CDR1 is SGHRS and CDR2 is YFSETQ. The CDR3 runs to 17 residues. The chain's CDR3 is CASSSTSGGALYNEQFF. CDR3 bases: TGCGCCAGCAGCTCGACTAGCGGGGGGGCCCTCTACAATGAGCAGTTCTTC.

The gene calls are TRBV5-1 and TRBJ2-7, with a tentative D call TRBD1 (5 bases). This CDR3 has 15 residues. The ends were cut back, 0 bases at V and 7 bases at J, with 17 bases in the middle. From germline, CDR1 is SGHRS and CDR2 YFSETQ. CDR3 nucleotides: TGCGCCAGCAGCTTGGTAGGGGCGGAGTACAATGAGCAGTACTTC. Translation gives CASSLVGAEYNEQYF.

This chain joins TRBV20-1 and TRBJ2-3; D remains unclear. Trimming removed 0 bases from V and 0 bases from J, with 13 bases in between. CDR3 length: 16 amino acids. Looked up from germline, CDR1 is DFQATT and CDR2 is SNEGSKA (reference sequence). CDR3 sequence: CSARDPLLGSTDTQYF. CDR3 in DNA: TGCAGTGCTAGAGATCCCCTACTCGGTAGCACAGATACGCAGTATTTT.

This clonotype showed up just a few times. V and J are TRBV4-2 and TRBJ2-7; 10 bases align to TRBD1. Germline CDR1 LGHNA, CDR2 YNFKEQ. This CDR3 spans 14 amino acids. V trimming: 1 base; J trimming: 5 bases; junction bases outside the gene matches: 2. The CDR3 DNA reads TGTGCCAGCAGCCAAGGGGACAGGGGAAACGAGCAGTACTTC. Residues: CASSQGDRGNEQYF.

This chain links TRBV14 with TRBJ2-2; 7 nucleotides line up with TRBD2. Germline V gives CDR1 SGHDN, CDR2 FVKESK. This CDR3 comprises 16 residues. V shed 4 bases, J shed 4 bases, and the junction held 9 bases outside the gene matches. Here the CDR3 reads CASSLQTSWVTGELFF. CDR3 nucleotide sequence: TGTGCCAGCAGCCTCCAGACTAGCTGGGTCACCGGGGAGCTGTTTTTT.

The chain uses TRBV15 and TRBJ1-1; 7 nucleotides line up with TRBD1. This CDR3 region has 13 residues. The J segment lost 4 bases and the V segment lost 9 bases, leaving 8 bases of the junction unmatched. Germline loops: CDR1 LNHNV, CDR2 YYDKDF (reference sequence). For the CDR3, the DNA is TGTGCCACTGCCGCACAGGGGAGCACTGAAGCTTTCTTT. This sequence encodes CATAAQGSTEAFF.

In this sample, this clonotype turned up once. The CDR3 spells CASSRDTSGSSYEQYF. The CDR3 DNA reads TGCGCCAGCAGCCGCGATACTAGCGGGAGCTCCTACGAGCAGTACTTC. V is TRBV5-1 and J is TRBJ2-7, with 11 nucleotides matching TRBD2. Germline-derived CDR1 and CDR2 are SGHRS and YFSETQ. Trimming at V came to 4 bases and at J to 0 bases, leaving 6 bases not matched to a gene. The CDR3 has 16 residues.

This clonotype came up a few times. The gene calls are TRBV20-1 and TRBJ2-3, with 9 bases identical to TRBD1. Trimming removed 7 bases from V and 4 bases from J; junction bases left unmatched: 12. This CDR3 spans 15 amino acids. The V gene's germline CDR1 is DFQATT and CDR2 SNEGSKA (reference sequence). In DNA form, the CDR3 reads TGCAGTGTCCTAGGGCGAAACAGGGGGCCAGATACGCAGTATTTT. Amino acid sequence: CSVLGRNRGPDTQYF.

The CDR3 is CSARPPGGPSTDTQYF. The CDR3 DNA is TGCAGTGCTAGACCTCCGGGAGGGCCCAGCACAGATACGCAGTATTTT. This chain connects TRBV20-1 to TRBJ2-3, with 8 bases aligning to TRBD2. This CDR3 is 16 amino acids long. CDR1 is DFQATT and CDR2 is SNEGSKA in the germline V gene (reference sequence). Unmatched junction bases numbered 7, after V lost 2 bases and J lost 0 bases.